Shown below are 25 T cell receptor beta chains from a single sample sequenced in a study of T-cell reconstitution after alpha-beta-depleted transplantation in children. For TCRbeta, the library was prepared with unique molecular identifiers. One entry per CDR3 protein results from TCRdb running MiXCR on the PCR reads. The sample lists hundreds of thousands of distinct CDR3 sequences, under 25% occurring once. The specimen was PBMCs, mostly from graft donor cells, collected 360 days after TCRalphabeta/CD19-depleted stem cell transplant. These receptors were obtained from a boy under two years old who had a stem cell transplant for acute myeloid leukemia, so the T cells may come from the graft donor.

This clonotype came up many times. The J gene is TRBJ2-3, the V gene TRBV15; 11 positions match TRBD2. The CDR3 covers 16 residues. The J segment lost 2 bases and the V segment lost 6 bases, leaving 7 bases of the junction unmatched. CDR1 and CDR2 from the germline V gene are LNHNV and YYDKDF (reference sequence). The CDR3: CATSPRTSGYTDTQYF. The CDR3 bases are TGTGCCACCAGTCCCAGGACTAGCGGGTACACAGATACGCAGTATTTT.

This clonotype was seen at least ten times. This sequence joins TRBV20-1 and TRBJ2-3, with 10 bases identical to TRBD2. Per germline, CDR1 DFQATT and CDR2 SNEGSKA (reference sequence). The CDR3 is 14 amino acids. With V trimmed by 3 bases and J by 6 bases, 6 bases remained unmatched. The CDR3 spells CSARSLAGADTQYF. The CDR3 DNA follows: TGCAGTGCTAGGTCCCTAGCGGGGGCGGATACGCAGTATTTT.

This clonotype was observed many times. This chain connects TRBV27 to TRBJ2-5; 11 bases align to TRBD2. The V gene's germline CDR1 is MNHEY and CDR2 SMNVEV (reference sequence). This CDR3 is 16 amino acids long. V was pared by 5 bases and J by 4 bases, with 9 bases of the junction left unmatched. The CDR3 sequence is CASSPILGLAVETQYF. Here the CDR3 DNA reads TGTGCCAGCAGTCCGATATTGGGACTAGCGGTAGAGACCCAGTACTTC.

This clonotype was observed a few times. This chain links TRBV20-1 with TRBJ2-5; the D gene could be TRBD1 or TRBD2 (5 bases each). This CDR3 spans 12 amino acids. Germline V gives CDR1 DFQATT, CDR2 SNEGSKA (reference sequence). The ends were cut back, 5 bases at V and 4 bases at J, with 11 bases in the middle. The CDR3 region has the DNA TGCAGTGCTGTAGCTGGGGGAGAGACCCAGTACTTC. Its protein product is CSAVAGGETQYF.

In its sample, this clonotype was seen a few times. J is TRBJ2-7 and V is TRBV7-2, with TRBD2 identical over 13 bases. Germline assignment: CDR1 SGHTA and CDR2 FQGNSA. V shed 2 bases, J shed 5 bases, and the junction held 6 bases outside the gene matches. The CDR3 is 16 amino acids. CDR3 coding DNA: TGTGCCAGCAGCTTAAAGGGACTAGCGGGGAGGGACGAGCAGTACTTC. This gives the protein CASSLKGLAGRDEQYF.

The table lists this clonotype with many counts. J is TRBJ2-5 and V is TRBV7-2, with 9 positions matching TRBD1. This CDR3 has 17 residues. The trim removed 4 bases at V and 5 bases at J, leaving 14 bases unmatched. Germline assignment: CDR1 SGHTA and CDR2 FQGNSA. CDR3 sequence reads: CASSSSRGSGQGETQYF. CDR3 nucleotides: TGTGCCAGCAGCTCGTCGCGTGGCTCGGGACAGGGTGAGACCCAGTACTTC.

This clonotype was seen a handful of times. J is TRBJ2-1 and V is TRBV3-1; no clear D gene. V dropped 4 bases and J dropped 5 bases, with 12 bases sitting between them. CDR1 is LGHDT and CDR2 is YNNKEL in the germline V gene (reference sequence). This CDR3 has 14 amino acids. The CDR3 is CASSRKGLDNEQFF. CDR3 sequence (DNA): TGTGCCAGCAGCCGTAAGGGATTGGACAATGAGCAGTTCTTC.

This clonotype has a count of ten or more. The chain couples TRBV7-2 to TRBJ2-3; no definite D call. The CDR3 has 12 residues. Germline V gives CDR1 SGHTA, CDR2 FQGNSA. With 4 bases removed from V and 6 bases from J, the gap between germline ends came to 8 bases. The CDR3 here is CASSWPRDTQYF. The DNA for the CDR3 is TGTGCCAGCAGCTGGCCTAGGGATACGCAGTATTTT.

The chain carries TRBV7-3 and TRBJ2-3; TRBD2 is a possible D gene (6 bases). The CDR3 is made up of 14 amino acids. Between the trimmed V and J ends, which lost 5 bases and 0 bases, there was a span of 9 bases. Germline V gene lookup returns CDR1 SGHTA and CDR2 FQGTGA. This chain's CDR3 is CASSKGTSTDTQYF. In DNA form, the CDR3 reads TGTGCCAGCAGCAAGGGGACTAGCACAGATACGCAGTATTTT.

J is TRBJ1-2 and V is TRBV7-9; 7 positions match TRBD1. The CDR3 contains 13 residues. With 5 bases clipped from V and 7 bases from J, the junction kept 7 bases outside the gene matches. The germline V gene has CDR1 SEHNR and CDR2 FQNEAQ (reference sequence). The CDR3 region is CASSRQGKGGYTF. The CDR3, as DNA: TGTGCCAGCAGCCGACAGGGAAAAGGTGGCTACACCTTC. Filled out from reference TRBV7-9 and TRBJ1-2, the complete variable domain reads DTGVSQNPRHKITKRGQNVTFRCDPISEHNRLYWYRQTLGQGPEFLTYFQNEAQLEKSRLLSDRFSAERPKGSFSTLEIQRTEQGDSAMYLCASSRQGKGGYTFGSGTRLTVV.

The chain combines TRBV6-5 with TRBJ2-7; D is perhaps TRBD1 or TRBD2 (5 bases each). This CDR3 has 14 residues. Per the germline V gene, CDR1 is MNHEY and CDR2 is SVGAGI. V was clipped by 6 bases and J by 0 bases, with 12 bases between them. The CDR3 loop reads CASRYRGASYEQYF. DNA for the CDR3: TGTGCCAGCAGATACCGGGGCGCCTCCTACGAGCAGTACTTC.

This clonotype was seen once. A read error may be the cause here, since a much bigger clone is one base away. The gene calls are TRBV15 and TRBJ2-7; 12 bases map to TRBD2. This CDR3 has 17 amino acids. Germline lookup yields CDR1 LNHNV and CDR2 YYDKDF (reference sequence). CDR3 residues: CATSRDPLAGGNYKQYV. In DNA, the CDR3 is TGTGCCACCAGCAGGGATCCACTAGCGGGGGGCAACTACAAGCAGTACGTC.

Notes on this clonotype: Given a much more abundant clone one base away, this may be a read error. Without the conserved terminal phenylalanine or tryptophan, this CDR3 likely stems from a read error. This sequence joins TRBV6-1 and TRBJ2-5; D possibly corresponds to TRBD1 (5 bases). Germline loops: CDR1 MNHNS, CDR2 SASEGT. This CDR3 is 15 amino acids long. Between the trimmed V and J ends, which lost 2 bases and 5 bases, there was a span of 15 bases. CDR3 region: CASSENRGLGETQYY. The CDR3 bases are TGTGCCAGCAGTGAAAATAGGGGCTTAGGGGAGACCCAGTACTAC.

There are a few counts of this clonotype. The chain couples TRBV10-2 to TRBJ2-6; D gene ambiguous. Germline V gene data show CDR1 as WSHSY and CDR2 as SAAADI. The CDR3 covers 17 residues. V was shortened by 6 bases and J by 0 bases, with 15 bases between the two germline ends. The CDR3 spells CASSVGPLLSGANVLTF. CDR3 coding DNA: TGCGCCAGCAGCGTAGGACCGCTTCTCTCTGGGGCCAACGTCCTGACTTTC.

This clonotype was seen repeatedly, ten times or more. The V call is TRBV7-8, the J call TRBJ2-5; 10 nucleotides match TRBD2. The junction had 8 bases not matched to a gene; V was cut back by 1 base and J by 0 bases. The CDR3 runs 18 residues. Germline loops: CDR1 SGHVS, CDR2 FQNEAQ. The CDR3 loop is CASSLVSGGPIYQETQYF. CDR3 coding DNA: TGTGCCAGCAGCTTAGTTAGCGGGGGGCCGATTTACCAAGAGACCCAGTACTTC.

This clonotype was seen a few times. V gene TRBV6-4 combines with J gene TRBJ1-5; D not resolved. Trimming shortened V by 7 bases and J by 2 bases, and 6 bases separated the two germline ends. The germline V gene has CDR1 MRHNA and CDR2 SNTAGT. The CDR3 loop spans 12 amino acids. CDR3 nucleotides: TGTGCCAGCATGGAGGGCAATCAGCCCCAGCATTTT. Translated: CASMEGNQPQHF.

This clonotype has at least ten counts. The chain links TRBV9 to TRBJ1-3; unclear D gene. CDR3 length equals 15 residues. Trimming left V 3 bases short and J 0 bases short, with 10 bases between. Germline V gives CDR1 SGDLS, CDR2 YYNGEE. The CDR3 DNA follows: TGTGCCAGCAGCGCGACTTCGTACTCTGGAAACACCATATATTTT. As protein: CASSATSYSGNTIYF. The full variable domain, with the rest looked up from reference TRBV9 and TRBJ1-3, is DSGVTQTPKHLITATGQRVTLRCSPRSGDLSVYWYQQSLDQGLQFLIQYYNGEERAKGNILERFSAQQFPDLHSELNLSSLELGDSALYFCASSATSYSGNTIYFGEGSWLTVV.

This clonotype was observed a handful of times. V and J are TRBV5-1 and TRBJ2-2; tentative D call: TRBD2 (6 bases). The CDR3 length is 14 residues. Per germline, CDR1 SGHRS and CDR2 YFSETQ. V was shortened by 4 bases and J by 3 bases, with 10 bases between the two germline ends. In DNA form, the CDR3 reads TGCGCCAGCAGCACCAGACTAGACACCGGGGAGCTGTTTTTT. As protein: CASSTRLDTGELFF.

This clonotype was seen a handful of times. This chain uses TRBV5-6 with TRBJ2-1, with 8 bases fitting TRBD2. The CDR3 runs 16 residues. The V and J ends lost 0 bases and 1 base, in that order; junction bases with no gene match: 3. Germline V gene sequence: CDR1 SGHDT, CDR2 YYEEEE. This CDR3 reads CASSLAKRGSYNEQFF. The CDR3 region has the DNA TGTGCCAGCAGCTTGGCCAAGCGGGGGTCCTACAATGAGCAGTTCTTC.

This rearrangement joins TRBV24-1 to TRBJ2-3, with TRBD1 identical over 9 bases. The CDR3 is 16 residues long. Trimming removed 0 bases from V and 6 bases from J; junction bases left unmatched: 6. The V gene's germline CDR1 is KGHDR and CDR2 SFDVKD. CDR3: CATSDLRGTGTDTQYF. The CDR3, as DNA: TGTGCCACCAGTGATTTGCGTGGGACAGGGACTGATACGCAGTATTTT.

This clonotype was counted ten times or more. The chain employs TRBV25-1 and TRBJ2-3, with D unresolved. V lost 4 bases, J lost 14 bases, and 13 bases lay in between. Germline values: CDR1 MGHDK, CDR2 SYGVNS. CDR3 size: 11 residues. The CDR3 DNA follows: TGTGCCAGCAGTGGCGGAAGGAAACTGTATTTT. Translating it yields CASSGGRKLYF.

This clonotype was recorded many times. The chain employs TRBV20-1 and TRBJ2-4; 9 bases map to TRBD1. Germline assignment: CDR1 DFQATT and CDR2 SNEGSKA (reference sequence). This CDR3 comprises 13 residues. Trimming removed 4 bases from V and 7 bases from J; junction bases left unmatched: 5. The CDR3 DNA follows: TGCAGTGCTATCCGGACAGGGGCGAACATTCAGTACTTC. As protein: CSAIRTGANIQYF.

This clonotype was detected ten times or more. The J gene is TRBJ2-5, the V gene TRBV20-1, with D perhaps TRBD1 or TRBD2 (5 bases each). Germline CDR1 and CDR2: DFQATT and SNEGSKA (reference sequence). CDR3 size: 13 residues. The V and J ends lost 5 bases and 7 bases respectively, with 17 bases between them. The CDR3 sequence is CSAGDGYWGTQYF. The CDR3 region has the DNA TGCAGTGCTGGGGACGGATACTGGGGGACCCAGTACTTC.

This clonotype was seen a few times. The chain joins TRBV9 to TRBJ2-7; tentative D call: TRBD2 (6 bases). The CDR3 covers 16 residues. CDR1 SGDLS and CDR2 YYNGEE come from the germline V gene. The V end lost 4 bases, the J end lost 1 base, and 18 bases lay between the germline ends. In DNA form, the CDR3 reads TGTGCCAGCAGCACTAGGGAGGAGGCCCTATCCTACGAGCAGTACTTC. Its translation: CASSTREEALSYEQYF.

In this sample, this clonotype turned up a few times. Here the CDR3 DNA reads TGCAGTGCCCGAACACTTTACGAGCAGTACGTC. Translated, it gives CSARTLYEQYV. The chain employs TRBV20-1 and TRBJ2-7; D gene unclear. Germline assignment: CDR1 DFQATT and CDR2 SNEGSKA (reference sequence). This CDR3 spans 11 amino acids. The germline V and J ends were trimmed by 6 bases and 4 bases, with 10 bases remaining between them.